This entry concerns a single T cell receptor (beta chain). Its specificity is unknown. Germline V gene data show CDR1 as MNHEY and CDR2 as SVGAGI. V lost 6 bases and J lost 4, with 7 bases in between. The CDR3 runs to 13 residues. The assay was immunoSEQ multiplex PCR, and TCRdb's table has in-frame clones only and misses some. The top ten clones hold around 0.66% of a sample with 150,000 to 200,000 clones, roughly 94% of them seen once. This sample was taken from a study of T cell responses to AZD1222 COVID-19 vaccine. Study as a whole: Researchers grouped second doses given at about 4 or about 12 weeks into one pool. The study's findings and limits: Across spike, vaccine-associated CD4 TCRs were found, dominant at 160-218 and 743-854. After the peak T cell response, and only then, were repertoires sampled.

This clonotype was obtained from an adult in good health. This chain uses TRBV6-5 with TRBJ1-6, with D maybe TRBD1 (6 bases). The sequenced sample was peripheral blood, obtained on day 0 of AZD1222 vaccination. This chain's CDR3 is CASSTGYNSPLHF. The CDR3 bases are TGTGCCAGCAGCACAGGGTATAATTCACCCCTCCACTTT.